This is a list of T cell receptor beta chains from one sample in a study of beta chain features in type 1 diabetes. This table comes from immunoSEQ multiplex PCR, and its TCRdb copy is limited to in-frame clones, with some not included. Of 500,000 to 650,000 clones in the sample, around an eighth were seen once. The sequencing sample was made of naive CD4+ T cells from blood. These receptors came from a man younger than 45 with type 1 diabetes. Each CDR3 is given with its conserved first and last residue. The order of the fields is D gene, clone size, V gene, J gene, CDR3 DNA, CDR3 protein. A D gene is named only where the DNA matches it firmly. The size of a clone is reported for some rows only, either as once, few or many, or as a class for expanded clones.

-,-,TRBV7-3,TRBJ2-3,TGTGCCAGCAGCCCCTTGGGGCGCAGGACAGATACGCAGTATTTT,CASSPLGRRTDTQYF
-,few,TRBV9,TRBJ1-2,TGTGCCAGCAGCCCCAAAGAACCCTCGGGGCGGGGCTACACCTTC,CASSPKEPSGRGYTF
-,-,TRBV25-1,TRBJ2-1,TGTGCCAGCAGTGGGGGGATCGGCCGGTTCTTC,CASSGGIGRFF
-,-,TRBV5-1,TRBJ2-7,TGCGCCAGCAGCCGAAACAGGGACACTGGGGAGCAGTACTTC,CASSRNRDTGEQYF
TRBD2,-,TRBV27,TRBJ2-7,TGTGCCAGCAGTTTAAGTACTGCAGCGGGGGGGCGGGAGCAGTACTTC,CASSLSTAAGGREQYF
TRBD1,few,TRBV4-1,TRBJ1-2,TGCGCCAGCAGCCAAGCGACAGGGCGGTATGGCTACACCTTC,CASSQATGRYGYTF
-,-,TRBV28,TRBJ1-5,TGTGCCAGTCGTCTCTCTCCGGAGGGGTTAAGCAATCAGCCCCAGCATTTT,CASRLSPEGLSNQPQHF
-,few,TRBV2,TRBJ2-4,TGTGCCAGCAGTTCAGGGCTATTAGCCAAAAACATTCAGTACTTC,CASSSGLLAKNIQYF
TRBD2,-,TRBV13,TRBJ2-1,TGTGCCAGCAGCTTACGGAGGCTACGGGGGGGCCTGCCCAATGAGCAGTTCTTC,CASSLRRLRGGLPNEQFF
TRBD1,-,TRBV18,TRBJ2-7,TGTGCCAGCTCACTCGGGACAGGGGGAGAGCAGTACTTC,CASSLGTGGEQYF
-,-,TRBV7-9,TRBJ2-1,TGTGCCAGCAGCTTCAGGGTAGGGGGATACAATGAGCAGTTCTTC,CASSFRVGGYNEQFF
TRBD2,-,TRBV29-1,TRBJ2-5,TGCAGCGTCGGGACTAGCGGGGGAGAAGAGACCCAGTACTTC,CSVGTSGGEETQYF
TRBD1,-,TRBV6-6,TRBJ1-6,TGTGCCAGCAGTCCGGGACAGGGAAATTCACCCCTCCACTTT,CASSPGQGNSPLHF
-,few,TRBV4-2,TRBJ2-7,TGTGCCAGCAGCCAAGGCCTTTCGGGAGCGACAGGGTACGAGCAGTACTTC,CASSQGLSGATGYEQYF
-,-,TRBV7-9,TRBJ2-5,TGTGCCAGCAGCGAACAAGAGACCCAGTACTTC,CASSEQETQYF
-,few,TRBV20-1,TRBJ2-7,TGCAGTGGTAGACAGGACTACGAGCAGTACTTC,CSGRQDYEQYF
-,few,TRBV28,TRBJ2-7,TGTGCCAGCGATAGACGGACACCTTTGGGGCAGTACTTC,CASDRRTPLGQYF
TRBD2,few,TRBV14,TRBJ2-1,TGTGCCATCTTTTTCCTCCGGGGGGGCATTTCACACGAGCAGTTCTTC,CAIFFLRGGISHEQFF
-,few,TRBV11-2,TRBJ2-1,TGTGCCAGCAGCTCGCTGAGGAGGGTAGACAATGAGCAGTTCTTC,CASSSLRRVDNEQFF
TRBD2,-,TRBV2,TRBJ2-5,TGTGCCAGCAGTCCCAGGACTAGCGGGGGGGCAAGGGAGACCCAGTACTTC,CASSPRTSGGARETQYF
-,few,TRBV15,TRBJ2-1,TGTGCCACCAGCAGAGATCCCTACTCCTCCTACAATGAGCAGTTCTTC,CATSRDPYSSYNEQFF
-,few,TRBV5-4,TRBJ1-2,TGTGCTTCGGGCGGGGGGCAGTCTCGCTATGGCTACACCTTC,CASGGGQSRYGYTF
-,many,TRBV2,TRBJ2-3,TGTGCCAGCAGTGTTCCAGGGACCACAGATACGCAGTATTTT,CASSVPGTTDTQYF
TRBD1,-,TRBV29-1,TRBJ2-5,TGCAGCGTCCTAAGCACCGGGACAGGGGTTATACTAGAGACCCAGTACTTC,CSVLSTGTGVILETQYF
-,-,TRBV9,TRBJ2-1,TGTGCCAGCAGCGTAGGTGTGGGAGACTCCAATCTACCATCCTACAATGAGCAGTTCTTC,CASSVGVGDSNLPSYNEQFF
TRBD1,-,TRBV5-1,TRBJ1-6,TGCGCCAGCAGCTCGGACAGGGGGCCATCACCCCTCCACTTT,CASSSDRGPSPLHF